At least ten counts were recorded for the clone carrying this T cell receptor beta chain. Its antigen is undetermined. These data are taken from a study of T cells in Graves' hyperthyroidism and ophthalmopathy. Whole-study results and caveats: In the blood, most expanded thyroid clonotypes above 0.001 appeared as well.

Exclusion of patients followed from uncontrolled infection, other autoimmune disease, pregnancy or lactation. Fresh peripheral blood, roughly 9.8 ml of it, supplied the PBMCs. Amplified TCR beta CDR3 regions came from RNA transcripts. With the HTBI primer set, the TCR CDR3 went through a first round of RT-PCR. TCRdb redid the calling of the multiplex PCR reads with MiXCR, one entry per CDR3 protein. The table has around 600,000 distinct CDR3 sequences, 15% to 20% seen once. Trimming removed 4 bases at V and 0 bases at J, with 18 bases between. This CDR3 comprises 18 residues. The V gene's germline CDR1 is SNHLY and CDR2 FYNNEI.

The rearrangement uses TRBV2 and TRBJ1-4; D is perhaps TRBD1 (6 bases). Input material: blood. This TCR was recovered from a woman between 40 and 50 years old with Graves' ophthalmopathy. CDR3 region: CASSARGLKIATNEKLFF. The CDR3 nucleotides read TGTGCCAGCAGTGCCCGGGGGCTCAAAATAGCAACTAATGAAAAACTGTTTTTT.